This T cell receptor (beta chain) comes out of a study of OX40 agonist ivuxolimab in advanced cancers. About the study: Of the patients, three showed partial responses, one with hepatocellular carcinoma and two with cutaneous melanoma. General study findings and limits: On average, a greater number of expanded clones characterised CD8+ T cells relative to CD4+. Partial responders dosed at 0.1-3.0 mg/kg displayed clonal expansion ranking among the lowest.

Generated by immunoSEQ multiplex PCR, the TCRdb table keeps only in-frame clones and is missing some. The sample contains tens of thousands of clones, around nine tenths of which appear only once. This clone showed up just a few times. Its specificity is unknown. V lost 5 bases and J lost 5, with 12 bases in between. The CDR3 loop spans 14 amino acids. CDR1 is LNHDA and CDR2 is SQIVND in the germline V gene (reference sequence). V usage is TRBV19 and J usage is TRBJ2-2, with D maybe TRBD2 (5 bases). The receptor was isolated from an adult with an advanced solid tumor such as melanoma, head and neck, liver or kidney cancer. The sequencing here drew on CD4+ or CD8+ T cells sorted from blood, taken in a trial of the OX40 agonist ivuxolimab. This chain's CDR3 is CASSVRVGTGELFF. The CDR3 DNA sequence: TGTGCCAGTAGTGTGCGGGTGGGGACCGGGGAGCTGTTTTTT.